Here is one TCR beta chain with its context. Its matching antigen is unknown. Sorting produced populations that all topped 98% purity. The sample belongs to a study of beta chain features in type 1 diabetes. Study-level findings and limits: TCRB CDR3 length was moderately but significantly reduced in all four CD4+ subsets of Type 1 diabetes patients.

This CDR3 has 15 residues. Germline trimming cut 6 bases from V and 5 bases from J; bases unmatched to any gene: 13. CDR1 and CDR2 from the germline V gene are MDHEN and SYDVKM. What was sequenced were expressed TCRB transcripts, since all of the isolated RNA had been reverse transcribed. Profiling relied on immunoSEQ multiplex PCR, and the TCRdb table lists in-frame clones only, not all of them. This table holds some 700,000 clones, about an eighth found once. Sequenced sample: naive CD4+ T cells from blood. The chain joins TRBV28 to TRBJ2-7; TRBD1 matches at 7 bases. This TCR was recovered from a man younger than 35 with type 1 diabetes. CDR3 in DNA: TGTGCCAGCAGCTTACGGGGAAGGGGGCTGGACGAGCAGTACTTC. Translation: CASSLRGRGLDEQYF.